This T cell receptor beta chain is from a study of high-grade serous ovarian cancer treatment subgroups. Across the study: On average, roughly 15,000 reads and 7,000 to 8,500 unique TCR beta rearrangements were obtained per sample.

Regarding the study as a whole: CDR1 and CDR2 were left unanalyzed; analyses focused on CDR3. Repertoire similarity ranged roughly 0.11 to 0.8 between tumors of one patient. Bulk tumor TCR sequencing gave no spatial information.

Data came from immunoSEQ multiplex PCR; TCRdb stores just in-frame clones and leaves some out. The table shows about 5,700 clones, with roughly three quarters occurring only once. Per germline, CDR1 MNHEY and CDR2 SMNVEV (reference sequence). CDR3 length equals 13 residues. The ends were cut back, 2 bases at V and 4 bases at J, with 8 bases in the middle. Tumor samples were obtained before definitive surgery or chemotherapy. For this clone: Its antigen is currently unknown.

The rearrangement joins TRBV27 to TRBJ1-2; D uncertain. The clonotype originates from a human donor with high-grade serous ovarian cancer. Material: tumor tissue. CDR3 loop: CASSLGYGYGYTF. As DNA, the CDR3 is TGTGCCAGCAGTTTAGGGTATGGCTATGGCTACACCTTC.